This T cell receptor (beta chain) was recovered during a study of identical twins. TCRdb re-derived calls from the 5' RACE reads in MiXCR, one entry per CDR3 protein. Here the sample spans under 1 million distinct CDR3 sequences, approximately 13% being singletons. V lost 0 bases, J lost 2 bases, and 14 bases lay in between. This CDR3 has 16 amino acids. The germline V gene encodes CDR1 MNHEY and CDR2 SVGAGI. Everyone who gave samples was a healthy Caucasian. Only a few counts were recorded for this clonotype. Its antigen is not identified. Study-level results: The authors drew conclusions from cross-sectional statistical analysis rather than following the same donors.

Separately, the same data were catalogued under a study of yellow fever vaccine responses in identical twins.

Material: PBMCs. The chain couples TRBV6-5 to TRBJ2-7, with D uncertain. The TCR sequence derives from a woman aged 18-29 years in good health. In nucleotides, the CDR3 is TGTGCCAGCAGTTACTCACGGTTTGGGGTGCCCTACGAGCAGTACGTC. Translating it yields CASSYSRFGVPYEQYV.